This T cell receptor beta chain was identified in a study of blood T cell repertoires in COVID-19. Study in general: Material from acute and convalescent COVID-19 was sourced from the United States, Italy and Spain. T cells, B-cell-depleted T cells, or PBMCs provided the cDNA or gDNA that served as material.

In the original analysis: Amplification with reference gene primers provided the estimates of nucleated cell counts. The protocol was immunoSEQ multiplex PCR, while the TCRdb copy is restricted to in-frame clones and leaves out a portion. For V, J and clone size, that table is used; D and trimming come from the DNA. The sample holds hundreds of thousands of clones; roughly 91% are singletons and the top ten take approximately 4.3%. V was pared by 5 bases and J by 8 bases, with 9 bases between. The CDR3 totals 12 residues. Germline values: CDR1 MDHEN, CDR2 SYDVKM. This chain connects TRBV28 to TRBJ2-2; D is ambiguous. Sequenced material: peripheral blood. The source is a woman aged 25 to 45 with acute or convalescent COVID-19. The CDR3 nucleotides are TGTGCCAGCAGTCTCAAGAGGGGGGAGCTGTTTTTT. It yields the protein CASSLKRGELFF.